This T cell receptor (beta chain) comes out of a study of persistence of HIV-infected CD4 T cells. Study-wide results and limits: TCR oligoclonality correlated with proviral oligoclonality in the same sorted populations. CMV- and Gag-responding cells had lower TCRbeta richness than CD3/CD28-responding cells.

A remark on this clone: Its specificity is not known.

Nonspecific anti-CD3/anti-CD28 bead stimulation represents the broad CD4+ T cell repertoire. Responding CD4+ T cells were sorted by upregulation of both CD40 ligand and CD69. Suppressive ART was started during chronic HIV-1 infection in these adults. CDR3 size: 16 residues. V was shortened by 0 bases and J by 5 bases, with 14 bases between the two germline ends. The germline V gene encodes CDR1 SGHKS and CDR2 YYEKEE (reference sequence). The immunoSEQ assay was version 4, run in survey mode. Using immunoSEQ multiplex PCR, the repertoire was profiled, and TCRdb retains in-frame clones only, with some absent. The sample records about 47,000 clones, approximately 90% being singletons.

Here the sequenced sample was CD4+ T cells sorted from PBMCs after 18-hour stimulation, taken from a patient who received antiretroviral therapy. The rearrangement uses TRBV5-5 and TRBJ2-2, with D possibly being TRBD1 (5 bases). The TCR was taken from an adult man with HIV who was CMV-seropositive. Written as DNA, the CDR3 is TGTGCCAGCAGCTTGGACCCAGGGTCGAGGACCGGGGAGCTGTTTTTT. Amino acids: CASSLDPGSRTGELFF.